One and the same sample provided the 19 T cell receptor beta chains below, sequenced in a study of shared clonotypes between healthy human individuals. Produced via immunoSEQ multiplex PCR; TCRdb's table is partial and in-frame only. The sample contains about 320,000 clones, around 86% of which appear only once. Input material: memory CD8+ T cells sorted from blood. Stated subset: CD45RO+ cells pooled with CCR7-negative TemRA cells. The receptor set was obtained from a man aged 18 to 30 in good health.

The gene calls are TRBV27 and TRBJ1-1; a possible D gene is TRBD1 (5 bases). The CDR3 loop spans 20 amino acids. V lost 4 bases and J lost 0, with 27 bases in between. Germline V gene lookup returns CDR1 MNHEY and CDR2 SMNVEV (reference sequence). This chain's CDR3 is CASSSLGSLRDGFMNTEAFF. For the CDR3, the DNA is TGTGCCAGCAGTTCGCTCGGTAGTCTCCGGGACGGATTTATGAACACTGAAGCTTTCTTT.

The rearrangement uses TRBV30 and TRBJ2-7, with 13 bases identical to TRBD2. Germline CDR1 is GTSNPN and CDR2 is SVGIG (reference sequence). Trimming took 0 bases from V and 3 from J; bases not matched to a gene: 2. The CDR3 has 15 residues. The CDR3 is CAWSVGTSGIYEQYF. Here the CDR3 DNA reads TGTGCCTGGAGTGTGGGGACTAGCGGGATCTACGAGCAGTACTTC. Complete variable domain (other parts from reference TRBV30 and TRBJ2-7): SQTIHQWPATLVQPVGSPLSLECTVEGTSNPNLYWYRQAAGRGLQLLFYSVGIGQISSEVPQNLSASRPQDRQFILSSKKLLLSDSGFYLCAWSVGTSGIYEQYFGPGTRLTVT.

V is TRBV5-8 and J is TRBJ2-7; D may be TRBD1 (5 bases). V was trimmed by 0 bases and J by 0 bases, leaving 10 bases between them. The length of the CDR3 is 15 residues. Germline CDR1 is SGHTS and CDR2 is YDEGEE. The CDR3 is CASSLEAGSSYEQYF. The CDR3 nucleotides read TGTGCCAGCAGCTTGGAGGCAGGGTCCTCCTACGAGCAGTACTTC.

The chain links TRBV6-1 to TRBJ1-1; D gene uncertain. Germline CDR1 and CDR2: MNHNS and SASEGT. The CDR3 length is 15 residues. V dropped 3 bases and J dropped 1 base, with 12 bases sitting between them. The DNA for the CDR3 is TGTGCCAGCAGTGATTACGGGCTCACGAACACTGAAGCTTTCTTT. Protein: CASSDYGLTNTEAFF.

J is TRBJ2-1 and V is TRBV4-1, with D unclear. The V end was cut by 2 bases, the J end by 5 bases, with 4 bases between. CDR1 is MGHRA, CDR2 YSYEKL, per germline. This CDR3 has 12 residues. CDR3 coding DNA: TGCGCCAGCAGCCAAAGGGACAATGAGCAGTTCTTC. Protein product: CASSQRDNEQFF.

The chain carries TRBV19 and TRBJ1-6; 9 nucleotides agree with TRBD1. Germline lookup yields CDR1 LNHDA and CDR2 SQIVND (reference sequence). CDR3 size: 13 residues. The ends lost 10 bases at V and 9 bases at J; junction bases unmatched: 7. The CDR3 reads CATNPGQGSPLHF. The DNA of the CDR3 is TGTGCCACTAACCCGGGACAGGGTTCACCCCTCCACTTT.

This chain connects TRBV6-5 to TRBJ2-7; D uncertain. V was pared by 6 bases and J by 3 bases, with 12 bases between. The CDR3 extends over 13 amino acids. In germline, CDR1 is MNHEY, CDR2 SVGAGI. The CDR3 here is CASSLTGLYEQYF. CDR3 DNA sequence: TGTGCCAGCAGCCTGACTGGCCTCTACGAGCAGTACTTC.

The V and J genes are TRBV6-1 and TRBJ2-4; no firm D call. Trimming shortened V by 5 bases and J by 7 bases, and 9 bases separated the two germline ends. Germline CDR1 MNHNS, CDR2 SASEGT. This CDR3 is 12 amino acids long. The CDR3 loop reads CASSLDGNIQYF. Written as DNA, the CDR3 is TGTGCCAGCAGTCTCGATGGGAACATTCAGTACTTC.

This clone came up once. The chain joins TRBV10-3 to TRBJ1-1, with D possibly matching TRBD1 (5 bases). The CDR3 is 14 residues long. Between the trimmed V and J ends, which lost 4 bases and 5 bases, there was a span of 14 bases. Looked up from germline, CDR1 is ENHRY and CDR2 is SYGVKD. The CDR3 sequence is CAISAPDTRTEAFF. CDR3 sequence (DNA): TGTGCCATCAGTGCCCCGGACACCAGAACTGAAGCTTTCTTT.

The CDR3, as DNA: TGCGCCAGCAGCCAAGACAGTACTCCTGGAAACACCATATATTTT. Encoded protein: CASSQDSTPGNTIYF. V and J are TRBV4-1 and TRBJ1-3; D is undetermined. V was cut by 0 bases and J by 2 bases, with 8 bases left in between. The V gene's germline CDR1 is MGHRA and CDR2 YSYEKL. The CDR3 covers 15 residues.

The chain links TRBV28 to TRBJ1-1; 7 bases are a match to TRBD1. This CDR3 comprises 15 residues. V trimming: 3 bases; J trimming: 2 bases; junction bases outside the gene matches: 6. CDR1 is MDHEN, CDR2 SYDVKM, per germline. CDR3 in DNA: TGTGCCAGCAGTTTTCGAGGGGGCGGTAACACTGAAGCTTTCTTT. It encodes CASSFRGGGNTEAFF.

This chain uses TRBV2 with TRBJ2-2; a possible D gene is TRBD1 (6 bases). V shed 7 bases and J shed 3 bases, with 12 bases lying between them. Germline assignment: CDR1 SNHLY and CDR2 FYNNEI. The CDR3 runs to 14 residues. The CDR3 is CASIPGVYTGELFF. Here the CDR3 DNA reads TGTGCCAGCATTCCAGGGGTTTACACCGGGGAGCTGTTTTTT. Full variable domain (missing parts from reference TRBV2 and TRBJ2-2): EPEVTQTPSHQVTQMGQEVILRCVPISNHLYFYWYRQILGQKVEFLVSFYNNEISEKSEIFDDQFSVERPDGSNFTLKIRSTKLEDSAMYFCASIPGVYTGELFFGEGSRLTVL.

The chain couples TRBV7-9 to TRBJ1-2; D remains unclear. V lost 5 bases and J 3 bases, leaving 19 bases between the germline ends. Germline V gene data show CDR1 as SEHNR and CDR2 as FQNEAQ (reference sequence). This CDR3 comprises 16 residues. The CDR3 loop reads CASSPLLGEADYGYTF. The CDR3 nucleotides read TGTGCCAGCAGCCCCCTTTTGGGAGAGGCGGACTATGGCTACACCTTC.

This rearrangement joins TRBV23-1 to TRBJ1-6, with a tentative D call TRBD1 (5 bases). TRBV23-1 has ORF status, its function being uncertain. This CDR3 contains 17 residues. Trimming removed 1 base at V and 0 bases at J, with 10 bases between. The CDR3 coding sequence is TGCGCCAGCAGTCAATGCGGGGCCTGCTCCTATAATTCACCCCTCCACTTT. Translated, it gives CASSQCGACSYNSPLHF.

The V gene is TRBV9, the J gene TRBJ2-5, with 13 bases fitting TRBD2. The CDR3 totals 16 residues. Trimming cost V 0 bases and J 5 bases; bases outside gene matches: 4. CDR1 SGDLS and CDR2 YYNGEE come from the germline V gene. CDR3 protein: CASSVGTSGGGETQYF. The CDR3 bases are TGTGCCAGCAGCGTAGGGACTAGCGGGGGAGGGGAGACCCAGTACTTC.

The chain employs TRBV28 and TRBJ2-7, with D possibly matching TRBD1 (6 bases). Trimming stripped 6 bases from V and 1 base from J, with 13 bases between. This CDR3 is 14 amino acids long. The V gene's germline CDR1 is MDHEN and CDR2 SYDVKM. The CDR3 loop is CASRTNRASYEQYF. In DNA, the CDR3 is TGTGCCAGCAGAACGAACAGGGCTTCCTACGAGCAGTACTTC. Drawing the rest from reference TRBV28 and TRBJ2-7, the complete variable domain is DVKVTQSSRYLVKRTGEKVFLECVQDMDHENMFWYRQDPGLGLRLIYFSYDVKMKEKGDIPEGYSVSREKKERFSLILESASTNQTSMYLCASRTNRASYEQYFGPGTRLTVT.

V and J are TRBV11-2 and TRBJ2-7, with TRBD2 identical over 7 bases. The CDR3 spans 13 residues. The V gene end was trimmed by 3 bases and the J gene end by 5 bases; junction bases not matched to a gene: 4. Germline CDR1 and CDR2: SGHAT and FQNNGV. CDR3 amino acids: CASSLRTSDEQYF. CDR3 coding DNA: TGTGCCAGCAGCTTGAGGACTAGTGACGAGCAGTACTTC. The full variable domain, rest sourced from reference TRBV11-2 and TRBJ2-7, is EAGVAQSPRYKIIEKRQSVAFWCNPISGHATLYWYQQILGQGPKLLIQFQNNGVVDDSQLPKDRFSAERLKGVDSTLKIQPAKLEDSAVYLCASSLRTSDEQYFGPGTRLTVT.

The V call is TRBV30, the J call TRBJ1-2; D is undetermined. There are 14 residues in the CDR3. Per the germline V gene, CDR1 is GTSNPN and CDR2 is SVGIG (reference sequence). Trimming removed 2 bases from V and 5 bases from J, with 15 bases in between. As DNA, the CDR3 is TGTGCCTGGAGTCTCGCCGGAAGAGAGTATGGCTACACCTTC. The encoded protein is CAWSLAGREYGYTF.

In its sample, this clone was seen once. At the DNA level, this CDR3 is encoded by other sequences in the same sample as well. This chain joins TRBV28 and TRBJ1-1; TRBD1 matches at 10 bases. The J segment lost 5 bases and the V segment lost 2 bases, leaving 2 bases of the junction unmatched. CDR3 size: 14 residues. Looked up from germline, CDR1 is MDHEN and CDR2 is SYDVKM. The CDR3, as DNA: TGTGCCAGCAGTTTACGGACAGGGGGGACTGAAGCTTTCTTT. Its protein is CASSLRTGGTEAFF.